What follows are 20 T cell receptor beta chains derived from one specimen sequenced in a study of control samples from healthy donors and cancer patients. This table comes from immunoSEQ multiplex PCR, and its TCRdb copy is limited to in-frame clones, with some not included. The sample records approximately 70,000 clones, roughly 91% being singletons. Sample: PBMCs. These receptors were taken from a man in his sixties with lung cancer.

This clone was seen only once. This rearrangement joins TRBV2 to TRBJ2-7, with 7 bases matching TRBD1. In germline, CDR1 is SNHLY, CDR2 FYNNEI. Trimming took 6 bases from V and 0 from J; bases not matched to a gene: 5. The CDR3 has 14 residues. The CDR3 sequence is CASSRQGLSYEQYF. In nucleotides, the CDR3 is TGTGCCAGCAGCCGACAGGGCCTCTCCTACGAGCAGTACTTC.

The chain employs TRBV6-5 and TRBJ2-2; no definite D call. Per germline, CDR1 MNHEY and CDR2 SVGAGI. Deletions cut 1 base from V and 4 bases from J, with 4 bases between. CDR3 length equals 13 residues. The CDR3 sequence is CASSYFSTGELFF. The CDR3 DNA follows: TGTGCCAGCAGTTACTTCAGCACCGGGGAGCTGTTTTTT.

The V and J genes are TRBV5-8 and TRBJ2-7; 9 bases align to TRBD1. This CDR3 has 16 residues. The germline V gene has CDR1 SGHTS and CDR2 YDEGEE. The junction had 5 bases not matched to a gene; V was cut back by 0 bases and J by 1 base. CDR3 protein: CASSLDGTGTSYEQYF. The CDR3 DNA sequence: TGTGCCAGCAGCTTGGATGGGACAGGGACATCCTACGAGCAGTACTTC.

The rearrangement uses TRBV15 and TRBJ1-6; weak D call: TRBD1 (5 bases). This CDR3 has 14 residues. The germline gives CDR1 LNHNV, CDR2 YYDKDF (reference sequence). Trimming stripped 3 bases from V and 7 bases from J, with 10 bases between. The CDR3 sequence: CATSRRGGNSPLHF. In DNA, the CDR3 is TGTGCCACCAGCAGGAGGGGCGGGAATTCACCCCTCCACTTT.

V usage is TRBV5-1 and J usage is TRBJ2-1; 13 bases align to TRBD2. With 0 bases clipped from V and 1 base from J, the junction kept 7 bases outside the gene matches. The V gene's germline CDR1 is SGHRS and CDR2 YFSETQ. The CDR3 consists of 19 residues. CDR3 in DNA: TGCGCCAGCAGCTTGGGACTAGCGGGGGGTTCGAGGTCCTACAATGAGCAGTTCTTC. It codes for CASSLGLAGGSRSYNEQFF.

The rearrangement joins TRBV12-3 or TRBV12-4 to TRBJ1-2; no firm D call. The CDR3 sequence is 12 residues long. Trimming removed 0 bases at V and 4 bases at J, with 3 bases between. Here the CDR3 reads CASSLAAYGYTF. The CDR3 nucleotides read TGTGCCAGCAGTTTAGCAGCCTATGGCTACACCTTC.

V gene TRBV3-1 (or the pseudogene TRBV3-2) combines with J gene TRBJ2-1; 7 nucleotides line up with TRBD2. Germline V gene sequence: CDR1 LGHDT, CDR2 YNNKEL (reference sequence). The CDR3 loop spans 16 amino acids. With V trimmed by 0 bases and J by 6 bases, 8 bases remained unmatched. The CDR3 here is CASSQEGVGGFNEQFF. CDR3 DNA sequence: TGTGCCAGCAGCCAAGAAGGCGTGGGGGGGTTCAATGAGCAGTTCTTC.

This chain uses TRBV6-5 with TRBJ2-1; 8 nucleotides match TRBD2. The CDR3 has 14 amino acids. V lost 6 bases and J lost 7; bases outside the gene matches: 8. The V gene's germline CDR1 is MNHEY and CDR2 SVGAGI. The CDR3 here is CASRAPGGMNEQFF. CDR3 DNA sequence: TGTGCCAGCAGGGCTCCGGGGGGGATGAATGAGCAGTTCTTC.

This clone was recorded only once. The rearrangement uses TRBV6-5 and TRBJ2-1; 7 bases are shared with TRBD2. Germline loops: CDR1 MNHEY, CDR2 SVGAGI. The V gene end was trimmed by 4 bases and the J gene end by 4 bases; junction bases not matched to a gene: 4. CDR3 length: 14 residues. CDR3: CASSSGRGYNEQFF. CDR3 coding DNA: TGTGCCAGCAGTTCGGGGCGGGGGTACAATGAGCAGTTCTTC.

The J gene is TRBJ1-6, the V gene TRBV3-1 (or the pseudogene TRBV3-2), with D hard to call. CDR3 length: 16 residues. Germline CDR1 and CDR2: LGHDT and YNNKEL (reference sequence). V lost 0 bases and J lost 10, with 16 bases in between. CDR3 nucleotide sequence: TGTGCCAGCAGCCAAGATTACGGACTCACGGGATCACCCCTCCACTTT. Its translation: CASSQDYGLTGSPLHF.

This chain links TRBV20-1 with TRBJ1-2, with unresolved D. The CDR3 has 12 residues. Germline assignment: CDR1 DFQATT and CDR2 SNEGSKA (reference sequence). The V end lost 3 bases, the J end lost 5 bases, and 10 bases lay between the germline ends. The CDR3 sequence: CSASAGIYGYTF. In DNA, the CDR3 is TGCAGTGCTAGTGCAGGAATATATGGCTACACCTTC.

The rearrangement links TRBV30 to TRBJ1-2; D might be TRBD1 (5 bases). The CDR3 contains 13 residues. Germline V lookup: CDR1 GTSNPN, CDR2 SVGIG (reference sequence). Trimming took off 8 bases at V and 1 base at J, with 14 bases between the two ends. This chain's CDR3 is CAGGDDGNYGYTF. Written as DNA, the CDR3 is TGTGCCGGGGGGGATGACGGTAACTATGGCTACACCTTC.

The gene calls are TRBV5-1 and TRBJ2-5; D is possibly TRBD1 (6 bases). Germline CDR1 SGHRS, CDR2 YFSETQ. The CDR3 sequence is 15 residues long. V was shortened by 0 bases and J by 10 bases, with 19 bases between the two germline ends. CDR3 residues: CASSLEAAARGDQYF. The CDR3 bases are TGCGCCAGCAGCTTGGAGGCAGCAGCCAGGGGTGACCAGTACTTC. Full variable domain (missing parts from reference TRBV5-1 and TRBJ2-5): KAGVTQTPRYLIKTRGQQVTLSCSPISGHRSVSWYQQTPGQGLQFLFEYFSETQRNKGNFPGRFSGRQFSNSRSEMNVSTLELGDSALYLCASSLEAAARGDQYFGPGTRLLVL.

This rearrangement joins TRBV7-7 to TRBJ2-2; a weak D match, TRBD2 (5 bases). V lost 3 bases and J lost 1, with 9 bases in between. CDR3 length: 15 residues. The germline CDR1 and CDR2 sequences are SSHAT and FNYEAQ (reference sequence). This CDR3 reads CASSFGERNTGELFF. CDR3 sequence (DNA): TGTGCCAGCAGCTTTGGGGAGCGGAACACCGGGGAGCTGTTTTTT. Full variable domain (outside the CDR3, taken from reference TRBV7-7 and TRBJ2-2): GAGVSQSPRYKVTKRGQDVTLRCDPISSHATLYWYQQALGQGPEFLTYFNYEAQPDKSGLPSDRFSAERPEGSISTLTIQRTEQRDSAMYRCASSFGERNTGELFFGEGSRLTVL.

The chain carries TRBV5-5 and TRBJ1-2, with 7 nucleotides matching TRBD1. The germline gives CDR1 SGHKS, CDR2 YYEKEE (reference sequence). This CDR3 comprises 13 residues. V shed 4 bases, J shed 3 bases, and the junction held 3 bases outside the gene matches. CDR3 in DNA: TGTGCCAGCAGCATCGACAGGGACTATGGCTACACCTTC. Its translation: CASSIDRDYGYTF.

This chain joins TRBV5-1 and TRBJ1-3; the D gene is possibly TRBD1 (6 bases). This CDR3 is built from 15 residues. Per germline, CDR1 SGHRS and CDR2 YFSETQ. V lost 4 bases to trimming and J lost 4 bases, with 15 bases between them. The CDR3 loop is CASSKQGSDGNTIYF. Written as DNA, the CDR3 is TGCGCCAGCAGCAAACAGGGTAGCGACGGAAACACCATATATTTT.

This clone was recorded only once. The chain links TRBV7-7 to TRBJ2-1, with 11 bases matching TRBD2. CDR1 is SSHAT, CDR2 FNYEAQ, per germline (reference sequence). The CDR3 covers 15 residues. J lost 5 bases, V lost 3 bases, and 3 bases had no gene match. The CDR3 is CASSFLAGGDNEQFF. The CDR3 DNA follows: TGTGCCAGCAGCTTTCTAGCGGGGGGAGACAATGAGCAGTTCTTC.

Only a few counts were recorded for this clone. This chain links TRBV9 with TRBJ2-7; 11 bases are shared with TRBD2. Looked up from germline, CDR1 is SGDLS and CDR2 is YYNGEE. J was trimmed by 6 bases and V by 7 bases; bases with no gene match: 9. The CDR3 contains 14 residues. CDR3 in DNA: TGTGCCAGCGGTCACGGGGGACTAGCGGCCGAGCAGTACTTC. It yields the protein CASGHGGLAAEQYF.

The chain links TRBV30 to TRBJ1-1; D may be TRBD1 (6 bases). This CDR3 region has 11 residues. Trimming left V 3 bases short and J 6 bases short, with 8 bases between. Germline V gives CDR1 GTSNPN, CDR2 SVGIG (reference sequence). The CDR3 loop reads CAWRRGAEAFF. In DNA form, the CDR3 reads TGTGCCTGGAGAAGGGGGGCTGAAGCTTTCTTT.

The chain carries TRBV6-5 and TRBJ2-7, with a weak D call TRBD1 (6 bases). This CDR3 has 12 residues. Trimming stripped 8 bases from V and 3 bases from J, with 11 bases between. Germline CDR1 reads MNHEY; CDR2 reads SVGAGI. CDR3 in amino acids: CASSRGFYEQYV. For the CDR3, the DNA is TGTGCCAGCTCTAGGGGGTTCTACGAGCAGTACGTC.